These T cell receptor beta chains were read from a single sample in a study of T-cell memory formation after mild COVID-19. MiXCR, applied by TCRdb to the 5' RACE reads, yields one record per CDR3 protein. The table shows about 270,000 distinct CDR3 sequences, with 15% occurring only once. Source material: PBMCs or a T cell subset sorted from them (not recorded which). The source of these receptors is an adult woman who had mild COVID-19 (a few samples of this study predate the infection). Cell type and time point are not known. Each CDR3 is given with its conserved first and last residue. The order of the fields is clone size, CDR3 length, V gene, D gene, J gene, CDR3 DNA, CDR3 protein. D genes are given only for firm matches. Some rows have no size entry. The others give once, few or many, or a class for an expanded clone.

size: -
length: 21
V: TRBV7-2
D: TRBD2
J: TRBJ2-1
DNA: TGTGCCAGCAGCTCCCGCCGGGCTAGCGGGGGGGCAAAAACCCCATACAATGAGCAGTTCTTC
CDR3: CASSSRRASGGAKTPYNEQFF

size: once
length: 17
V: TRBV7-3
D: TRBD1
J: TRBJ2-2
DNA: TGTGCCAGCAGCTTAAGAGCGGGACAGGGGGCTACCGGGGAGCTGTTTTTT
CDR3: CASSLRAGQGATGELFF

size: -
length: 16
V: TRBV6-2/TRBV6-3
D: TRBD2
J: TRBJ2-1
DNA: TGTGCCAGCAGCAATCCGGGGGGGAGCTCCTACAATGAGCAGTTCTTC
CDR3: CASSNPGGSSYNEQFF

size: few
length: 17
V: TRBV6-5
D: TRBD2
J: TRBJ2-3
DNA: TGTGCCAGCAGCAAACTAGCGGGGGTCCCTGGCACAGATACGCAGTATTTT
CDR3: CASSKLAGVPGTDTQYF

size: -
length: 15
V: TRBV20-1
D: -
J: TRBJ2-2
DNA: TGCAGTGCACTAGAGGGGGGGCCGAACACCGGGGAGCTGTTTTTT
CDR3: CSALEGGPNTGELFF

size: few
length: 15
V: TRBV7-9
D: -
J: TRBJ2-3
DNA: TGTGCCAGCAGCGTAGCCGGACAGAGCACAGATACGCAGTATTTT
CDR3: CASSVAGQSTDTQYF

size: few
length: 15
V: TRBV30
D: -
J: TRBJ1-6
DNA: TGTGCCTGGAGTGCTCAGGGTTGGGGAATTTCACCCCTCCACTTT
CDR3: CAWSAQGWGISPLHF

size: -
length: 16
V: TRBV12-3/TRBV12-4
D: -
J: TRBJ1-4
DNA: TGTGCCAGCAGTTCCCAGGCTGGCGCCCGGGGGGAAAAACTGTTTTTT
CDR3: CASSSQAGARGEKLFF

size: -
length: 11
V: TRBV11-2
D: -
J: TRBJ2-5
DNA: TGTGCCAGCAGCTTTATGGGGACCCAGTACTTC
CDR3: CASSFMGTQYF

size: few
length: 15
V: TRBV7-8
D: TRBD2
J: TRBJ2-1
DNA: TGTGCCAGCAGCCAGGCGGCTAGCGGGTCCTATGAGCAGTTCTTC
CDR3: CASSQAASGSYEQFF

size: -
length: 15
V: TRBV15
D: -
J: TRBJ2-2
DNA: TGTGCCACCAGCAGAGGGACCTTTAACACCGGGGAGCTGTTTTTT
CDR3: CATSRGTFNTGELFF

size: -
length: 15
V: TRBV12-3/TRBV12-4
D: TRBD1
J: TRBJ2-1
DNA: TGTGCCACCAGAAAAGTGACAGGGCGCTACAATGAGCAGTTCTTC
CDR3: CATRKVTGRYNEQFF

size: -
length: 16
V: TRBV20-1
D: TRBD2
J: TRBJ2-1
DNA: TGCAGTGCTAGGGATCCGGGACTACAATCCTACAATGAGCAGTTCTTC
CDR3: CSARDPGLQSYNEQFF

size: few
length: 14
V: TRBV7-8
D: -
J: TRBJ1-2
DNA: TGTGCCAGCAGCTTAGTGGCAGGGAACTATGGCTACACCTTC
CDR3: CASSLVAGNYGYTF

size: few
length: 13
V: TRBV6-5
D: TRBD1
J: TRBJ1-1
DNA: TGTGCCAGCAGAAAGACAGGGGGCACTGAAGCTTTCTTT
CDR3: CASRKTGGTEAFF

size: few
length: 12
V: TRBV24-1
D: -
J: TRBJ2-2
DNA: TGTGCCACCAGGAGGGATTCCGGGGAGCTGTTTTTT
CDR3: CATRRDSGELFF

size: few
length: 15
V: TRBV24-1
D: -
J: TRBJ2-3
DNA: TGTGCCACCAGCCCGTGGGGAAGCAGCGCAGATACGCAGTATTTT
CDR3: CATSPWGSSADTQYF

size: -
length: 15
V: TRBV5-6
D: TRBD2
J: TRBJ2-1
DNA: TGTGCCAGCAGACTGGGACTAGCGGGATCTAATGAGCAGTTCTTC
CDR3: CASRLGLAGSNEQFF

size: few
length: 14
V: TRBV4-1
D: -
J: TRBJ1-1
DNA: TGCGCCAGCAGCCAAGCGACGGAGAACACTGAAGCTTTCTTT
CDR3: CASSQATENTEAFF

size: -
length: 13
V: TRBV28
D: -
J: TRBJ1-2
DNA: TGTGCCAGCAGTGATCAGGTCAACTATGGCTACACCTTC
CDR3: CASSDQVNYGYTF

size: few
length: 14
V: TRBV5-1
D: -
J: TRBJ2-3
DNA: TGCGCCAGCTCGCCGCCGACTGTCGGGGATACGCAGTATTTT
CDR3: CASSPPTVGDTQYF

size: -
length: 12
V: TRBV6-1
D: -
J: TRBJ2-7
DNA: TGTGCCAGCAGTGGAGGGACCTACGAGCAGTACTTC
CDR3: CASSGGTYEQYF

size: -
length: 15
V: TRBV2
D: -
J: TRBJ2-3
DNA: TGTGCCAGCAGTGAATCAGGGGTTTCCACAGATACGCAGTATTTT
CDR3: CASSESGVSTDTQYF

size: many
length: 14
V: TRBV6-5
D: -
J: TRBJ2-5
DNA: TGTGCCAGCAGTTACGGCCCAGGGGAAGAGACCCAGTACTTC
CDR3: CASSYGPGEETQYF

size: -
length: 14
V: TRBV20-1
D: TRBD1
J: TRBJ2-4
DNA: TGCAGTGCTAGAATGACAGGGCCCAAAAACATTCAGTACTTC
CDR3: CSARMTGPKNIQYF

size: -
length: 16
V: TRBV5-5
D: -
J: TRBJ1-6
DNA: TGTGCCAGCAGCTTGAGAGGGGGGGTTTATAATTCACCCCTCCACTTT
CDR3: CASSLRGGVYNSPLHF

size: -
length: 13
V: TRBV19
D: TRBD1
J: TRBJ1-2
DNA: TGTGCCAGTAGGAGCCTTGACAGGGAAGGCTACACCTTC
CDR3: CASRSLDREGYTF

size: -
length: 14
V: TRBV4-2
D: TRBD1
J: TRBJ2-7
DNA: TGTGCCAGCAGCCCCCGGCAGGGGGCCTACGAGCAGTACTTC
CDR3: CASSPRQGAYEQYF

size: -
length: 15
V: TRBV7-2
D: -
J: TRBJ1-1
DNA: TGTGCCAGCAGCTTAGCGGCACGGATGAACACTGAAGCTTTCTTT
CDR3: CASSLAARMNTEAFF

size: -
length: 15
V: TRBV5-1
D: -
J: TRBJ2-1
DNA: TGCGCCAGCAGCCAGGACAGCAGCTCCTACAATGAGCAGTTCTTC
CDR3: CASSQDSSSYNEQFF

size: -
length: 12
V: TRBV6-5
D: -
J: TRBJ1-1
DNA: TGTGCCAGCATACGAGGTGGGACTGAAGCTTTCTTT
CDR3: CASIRGGTEAFF

size: few
length: 16
V: TRBV7-9
D: -
J: TRBJ1-3
DNA: TGTGCCAGCAGCTTAGGAATAGCGATCATCGGAAACACCATATATTTT
CDR3: CASSLGIAIIGNTIYF

size: few
length: 20
V: TRBV7-2
D: TRBD2
J: TRBJ2-2
DNA: TGTGCCAGCAGCCCCCAGACTAGCGGGGGCCGTCGAGCGAACACCGGGGAGCTGTTTTTT
CDR3: CASSPQTSGGRRANTGELFF

size: few
length: 14
V: TRBV11-3
D: TRBD1
J: TRBJ2-7
DNA: TGTGCCAGCAGCTTTGACAGGGCAGCCTACGAGCAGTACTTC
CDR3: CASSFDRAAYEQYF

size: few
length: 14
V: TRBV11-1
D: -
J: TRBJ2-2
DNA: TGTGCCAGCAGCTTCTTCATTAACACCGGGGAGCTGTTTTTT
CDR3: CASSFFINTGELFF

size: -
length: 15
V: TRBV4-1
D: -
J: TRBJ2-7
DNA: TGCGCCAGCAGCCGAAACCTGGACGGAGTTTACGAGCAGTACTTC
CDR3: CASSRNLDGVYEQYF

size: -
length: 15
V: TRBV29-1
D: -
J: TRBJ1-2
DNA: TGCAGCGTCGTCGATAGGAATAGGGGTGGCTATGGCTACACCTTC
CDR3: CSVVDRNRGGYGYTF

size: -
length: 14
V: TRBV5-1
D: -
J: TRBJ2-7
DNA: TGCGCCAGCAGCCGGGACGGACAATCCTACGAGCAGTACTTC
CDR3: CASSRDGQSYEQYF

size: -
length: 14
V: TRBV14
D: -
J: TRBJ2-3
DNA: TGTGCCAGCAGCCAAGAACTTCCGACCAATACGCAGTATTTT
CDR3: CASSQELPTNTQYF

size: -
length: 16
V: TRBV2
D: -
J: TRBJ2-3
DNA: TGTGCCAGCAGTGCAGGGGCACCTATACTCACAGATACGCAGTATTTT
CDR3: CASSAGAPILTDTQYF

size: many
length: 15
V: TRBV5-5
D: -
J: TRBJ2-7
DNA: TGTGCCAGCAGCTTGGGTGGGGGCTTCTCCTACGAGCAGTACTTC
CDR3: CASSLGGGFSYEQYF

size: -
length: 17
V: TRBV24-1
D: TRBD2
J: TRBJ2-5
DNA: TGTGCCACCAGTGATGGACGAAACGGACTAGCGGCAACGACCCAGTACTTC
CDR3: CATSDGRNGLAATTQYF

size: -
length: 14
V: TRBV29-1
D: -
J: TRBJ2-5
DNA: TGCAGCGTTGAAGATAGGGGGGCGGGTGAGACCCAGTACTTC
CDR3: CSVEDRGAGETQYF

size: many
length: 15
V: TRBV30
D: TRBD1
J: TRBJ1-1
DNA: TGTGCCTGGAGTACACCAGGGACAGAGAACACTGAAGCTTTCTTT
CDR3: CAWSTPGTENTEAFF

size: -
length: 15
V: TRBV5-1
D: -
J: TRBJ1-1
DNA: TGCGCCAGCAGCTTGGTTCGGGTAGAGGACACTGAAGCTTTCTTT
CDR3: CASSLVRVEDTEAFF

size: -
length: 16
V: TRBV27
D: -
J: TRBJ2-7
DNA: TGTGCCAGCAGTCCCCTGATCGGACGGGGCTCCTACGAGCAGTACTTC
CDR3: CASSPLIGRGSYEQYF

size: -
length: 14
V: TRBV30
D: -
J: TRBJ1-2
DNA: TGTGCCTGGAGTCTGGGCAGGAGATCCTATGGCTACACCTTC
CDR3: CAWSLGRRSYGYTF

size: -
length: 16
V: TRBV5-1
D: TRBD1
J: TRBJ1-1
DNA: TGCGCCAGCAGCTTGGCCTACAGGGGGAGGAACACTGAAGCTTTCTTT
CDR3: CASSLAYRGRNTEAFF

size: few
length: 16
V: TRBV7-2
D: TRBD1
J: TRBJ1-5
DNA: TGTGCCAGCAGCTTAGGTCGTAGACAGGGAACTCAGCCCCAGCATTTT
CDR3: CASSLGRRQGTQPQHF

size: -
length: 12
V: TRBV29-1
D: -
J: TRBJ1-3
DNA: TGCAGCGTTCGGCCCGGGGGGGACACCATATATTTT
CDR3: CSVRPGGDTIYF

size: many
length: 15
V: TRBV14
D: -
J: TRBJ2-1
DNA: TGTGCCAGCAGCCAAGATCTCACTAGACGCAATGAGCAGTTCTTC
CDR3: CASSQDLTRRNEQFF

size: -
length: 13
V: TRBV19
D: TRBD1
J: TRBJ1-1
DNA: TGTGCCAGTAGTAGCAGGGGGCCGGGTGAAGCTTTCTTT
CDR3: CASSSRGPGEAFF

size: few
length: 12
V: TRBV20-1
D: TRBD1
J: TRBJ2-3
DNA: TGCAGTAGCAGGGGGCAAACAGATACGCAGTATTTT
CDR3: CSSRGQTDTQYF

size: -
length: 15
V: TRBV4-3
D: -
J: TRBJ2-5
DNA: TGCGCCAGCAGCCAAGGGAGTGGTGTTTACGAGACCCAGTACTTC
CDR3: CASSQGSGVYETQYF

size: -
length: 15
V: TRBV15
D: TRBD2
J: TRBJ2-3
DNA: TGTGCCACCAGCAGACTAGCGGGAGGAGTGAATACGCAGTATTTT
CDR3: CATSRLAGGVNTQYF